A single T cell receptor beta chain is shown here with its context. This clonotype appeared a few times. Its antigen is currently not known. No much larger clone is present one base from it, and per-base qualities are unavailable. Peripheral blood CD8+ and CD4+ T cells from healthy donors, Susac syndrome patients and multiple sclerosis patients were profiled by high-throughput TCR beta sequencing. The multiple sclerosis controls were treatment-naive patients whose relapsing-remitting disease, either stable or active, fulfilled the revised McDonald criteria. Bulk CD8+ and CD4+ T cells were purified by magnetic negative isolation, while CD8+ TEMRA cells were enriched using FACS. Blood was drawn into EDTA tubes, processed within 24 hours, and PBMCs were isolated by density gradient centrifugation. PBMCs destined for TCR sequencing were cryopreserved in liquid nitrogen and later thawed in a 37 °C water bath. The sorted or isolated CD4+, CD8+ and CD8+ TEMRA cells reached a purity of at least 90%.

The data were taken from a study of CD8 T cells in Susac syndrome (dated 2019 in TCRdb). Concerning the study at large: Whether CD8+ T cell activation and differentiation in Susac syndrome was antigen driven was tested using repertoire sequencing. CD8+ T cell repertoire clonality was compared between eleven to twelve healthy donors, approximately 14 Susac syndrome patients and approximately 16 multiple sclerosis patients.

CDR1 and CDR2, per the germline V gene, are SGHTA and FQGNSA. The CDR3 covers 12 residues, taking in both the cysteine and the phenylalanine. Solely the CDR3 DNA is kept, with 36 bases framed from the first base. V drops 5 bases and J drops 4 bases, leaving 9 bases in between. Study-wide conclusions, independent of this receptor: The number of individuals in the TCR sequencing and HLA analysis was acknowledged as relatively small.

RNA was extracted using the RNeasy kit, and about 0.45 to 1 ug of the RNA was reverse transcribed with random hexamers. The immunoSEQ multiplex PCR assay, which covers 54 Vbeta and 13 Jbeta segments, was used to amplify TCR beta CDR3 regions. Bias from PCR amplification was corrected by using a synthetic template baseline for primer optimization and for computational correction. Regarding the original processing steps: Reads were annotated to V, D and J genes per IMGT and analyzed with immunoSEQ Analyzer, keeping only productive sequences. Clonality was computed as one minus Shannon entropy normalized by log2 of the number of productive unique sequences. For each patient and control, public and private clones were evaluated within the 100 most prevalent clones. A clone was defined as Susac-specific if it was absent from the healthy and MS cohorts, from some 980 published viral clones and from other ImmuneACCESS disease sequences. TCRdb reran the public reads through fastp at Q25 and MiXCR, keeping productive beta chains. When rows share a CDR3 protein, they turn into one entry using the most common DNA and genes. TCRdb, rather than the study authors, made the V and J calls. In all, the sample holds 250,000 to 350,000 distinct CDR3 sequences, and approximately 85% of those were seen once. The leading ten clones occupy around 0.12% of the sample.

The sequenced sample consisted of CD8+ T cells from PBMCs. Rearrangement joined TRBV7-2 to TRBJ2-7; no D gene is confidently identified. The sequence was collected from a human donor with multiple sclerosis. The CDR3 here reads CASSVKWYEQYF. The DNA sequence is TGTGCCAGCAGCGTCAAATGGTACGAGCAGTACTTC. The reference TRBV7-2 and TRBJ2-7 proteins fill in what lies around the CDR3, so the full variable domain reads GAGVSQSPSNKVTEKGKDVELRCDPISGHTALYWYRQSLGQGLEFLIYFQGNSAPDKSGLPSDRFSAERTGGSVSTLTIQRTQQEDSAVYLCASSVKWYEQYFGPGTRLTVT.